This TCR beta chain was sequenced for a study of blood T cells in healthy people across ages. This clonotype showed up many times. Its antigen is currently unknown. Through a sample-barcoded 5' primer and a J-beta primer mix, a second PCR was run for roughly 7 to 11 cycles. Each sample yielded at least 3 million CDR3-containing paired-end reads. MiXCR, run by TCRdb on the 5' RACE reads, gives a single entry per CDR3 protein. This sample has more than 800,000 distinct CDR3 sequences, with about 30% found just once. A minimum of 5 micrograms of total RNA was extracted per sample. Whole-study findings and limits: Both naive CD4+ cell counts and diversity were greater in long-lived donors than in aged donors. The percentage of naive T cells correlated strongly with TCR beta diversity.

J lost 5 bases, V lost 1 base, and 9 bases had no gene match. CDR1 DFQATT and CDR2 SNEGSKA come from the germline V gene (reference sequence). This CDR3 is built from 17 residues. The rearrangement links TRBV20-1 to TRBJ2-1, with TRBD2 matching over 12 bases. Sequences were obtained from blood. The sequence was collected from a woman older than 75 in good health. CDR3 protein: CSARATPGLAGNNEQFF. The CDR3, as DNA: TGCAGTGCTAGAGCTACCCCGGGACTAGCGGGCAACAATGAGCAGTTCTTC.